Presented here are 30 T cell receptor beta chains from one specimen sequenced in a study of T-cell reconstitution after alpha-beta-depleted transplantation in children. Preparing the TCRbeta library involved the use of unique molecular identifiers. TCRdb re-called the PCR reads through MiXCR, storing one row per CDR3 protein. The sample has approximately 430,000 distinct CDR3 sequences, around 15% seen once. The sequencing here drew on PBMCs, mostly from graft donor cells, taken 360 days after TCRalphabeta/CD19-depleted stem cell transplant. All receptors come from a boy under two years old who had a stem cell transplant for Wiskott-Aldrich syndrome, so the T cells may come from the graft donor.

This rearrangement joins TRBV7-9 to TRBJ2-7, with 7 positions matching TRBD1. The CDR3 has 15 residues. CDR1 SEHNR and CDR2 FQNEAQ come from the germline V gene (reference sequence). V was clipped by 4 bases and J by 1 base; unmatched bases: 7. CDR3: CASSSTGVGSYEQYF. Written as DNA, the CDR3 is TGTGCCAGCAGCTCTACAGGGGTAGGATCCTACGAGCAGTACTTC.

The genes are TRBV20-1 and TRBJ2-2, with D possibly matching TRBD1 (5 bases). The germline CDR1 and CDR2 sequences are DFQATT and SNEGSKA (reference sequence). The CDR3 runs 14 residues. Trimming pared 2 bases from V and 5 bases from J, leaving 12 bases between. CDR3 coding DNA: TGCAGTGCTAGAAGCCCCCAGGGAACCGGGGAGCTGTTTTTT. This sequence encodes CSARSPQGTGELFF.

This clonotype occurred a few times. This chain connects TRBV4-1 to TRBJ2-3; 10 bases agree with TRBD2. The CDR3 is made up of 18 amino acids. Germline V gene sequence: CDR1 MGHRA, CDR2 YSYEKL. V lost 0 bases to trimming and J lost 4 bases; unmatched junction nucleotides: 10. For the CDR3, the DNA is TGCGCCAGCAGCCAAGATCTGAGGCTAGCGGGGGCCCCAGATACGCAGTATTTT. Amino acids: CASSQDLRLAGAPDTQYF.

This clonotype was found a few times. The chain has TRBV28 and TRBJ1-2; no definite D call. V was cut by 7 bases and J by 6 bases, with 15 bases left in between. The CDR3 is 13 residues long. Germline CDR1 MDHEN, CDR2 SYDVKM. CDR3 residues: CASKSYRTNGYTF. The CDR3, as DNA: TGTGCCAGCAAGAGTTATAGGACTAATGGCTACACCTTC.

This clonotype was counted a few times. The J gene is TRBJ2-1, the V gene TRBV24-1; 9 bases line up with TRBD2. Germline CDR1 KGHDR, CDR2 SFDVKD. The CDR3 contains 15 residues. V shed 11 bases, J shed 5 bases, and the junction held 12 bases outside the gene matches. CDR3 coding DNA: TGTGCCATTAGTAGCGGGAGACGCCTGGACAATGAGCAGTTCTTC. Amino acids: CAISSGRRLDNEQFF.

This clonotype was observed at least ten times. This chain links TRBV29-1 with TRBJ2-3; 7 nucleotides agree with TRBD1. The germline V gene has CDR1 SQVTM and CDR2 ANQGSEA. The CDR3 covers 16 residues. V shed 4 bases and J 3 bases; nucleotides not matched to a gene: 13. As DNA, the CDR3 is TGCAGCGTTGTCGTCATTGAGGGGGCGATAACAGATACGCAGTATTTT. Protein: CSVVVIEGAITDTQYF.

There are a few counts of this clonotype. DNA for the CDR3: TGCAGCGTTGACTGGACTCTCACAGATACGCAGTATTTT. Amino acid sequence: CSVDWTLTDTQYF. The chain joins TRBV29-1 to TRBJ2-3; TRBD2 might be the D (5 bases). Trimming stripped 3 bases from V and 2 bases from J, with 9 bases between. This CDR3 has 13 amino acids. Looked up from germline, CDR1 is SQVTM and CDR2 is ANQGSEA.

This clonotype occurred a few times. V usage is TRBV20-1 and J usage is TRBJ1-1; D is ambiguous. The CDR3 loop spans 12 amino acids. V was cut by 5 bases and J by 0 bases, with 7 bases left in between. Germline V lookup: CDR1 DFQATT, CDR2 SNEGSKA (reference sequence). The CDR3 protein is CSAGRMNTEAFF. The CDR3 nucleotides are TGCAGTGCTGGTCGGATGAACACTGAAGCTTTCTTT.

J is TRBJ2-3 and V is TRBV7-8; 14 bases agree with TRBD2. V lost 5 bases and J lost 1; bases outside the gene matches: 8. The CDR3 is 18 residues long. Looked up from germline, CDR1 is SGHVS and CDR2 is FQNEAQ. The CDR3, as DNA: TGTGCCAGCAGCCCGGGACTAGCGGGAGAATACGGCACAGATACGCAGTATTTT. It is translated as CASSPGLAGEYGTDTQYF.

This clonotype was seen only a few times. V gene TRBV7-7 combines with J gene TRBJ1-2, with 8 bases aligning to TRBD1. Trimming cost V 3 bases and J 4 bases; bases outside gene matches: 7. There are 15 residues in the CDR3. The germline V gene encodes CDR1 SSHAT and CDR2 FNYEAQ (reference sequence). The CDR3 region has the DNA TGTGCCAGCAGCTTCAGCAGGGGGCGGGTCTATGGCTACACCTTC. This gives the protein CASSFSRGRVYGYTF.

This chain links TRBV12-3 or TRBV12-4 with TRBJ2-7, with 7 bases fitting TRBD1. V was pared by 4 bases and J by 5 bases, with 2 bases of the junction left unmatched. The length of the CDR3 is 12 residues. CDR3 loop: CASSYRGNEQYF. DNA of the CDR3: TGTGCCAGCAGTTACAGGGGCAACGAGCAGTACTTC.

This clonotype was counted a few times. This chain connects TRBV6-5 to TRBJ2-3; D is possibly TRBD2 (6 bases). Per the germline V gene, CDR1 is MNHEY and CDR2 is SVGAGI. V was clipped by 7 bases and J by 4 bases, with 18 bases between them. The CDR3 sequence is 15 residues long. CDR3 nucleotides: TGTGCCAGCAAGTTGACGGGAGCCGCCGCAGATACGCAGTATTTT. This gives the protein CASKLTGAAADTQYF.

The chain is built from TRBV5-1 and TRBJ1-1, with 9 bases identical to TRBD1. The CDR3 has 14 residues. Germline trimming cut 6 bases from V and 1 base from J; bases unmatched to any gene: 4. CDR1 SGHRS and CDR2 YFSETQ come from the germline V gene. CDR3 loop: CASTRTGANTEAFF. The CDR3, as DNA: TGCGCCAGCACCCGGACAGGGGCGAACACTGAAGCTTTCTTT.

The table lists this clonotype with a few counts. This chain joins TRBV18 and TRBJ2-7; possibly TRBD1 for D (5 bases). Trimming took 2 bases from V and 3 from J, leaving 11 bases between them. CDR3 length: 14 amino acids. Per germline, CDR1 KGHSH and CDR2 LQKENI. The CDR3 nucleotides read TGTGCCAGCTCACCATTGCAGGGATACTACGAGCAGTACTTC. Its translation is CASSPLQGYYEQYF.

This clonotype has more than one count but fewer than ten. The V gene is TRBV29-1, the J gene TRBJ2-2; D possibly uses TRBD1 or TRBD2 (5 bases each). Per the germline V gene, CDR1 is SQVTM and CDR2 is ANQGSEA. V was clipped by 6 bases and J by 5 bases, with 10 bases between them. CDR3 size: 12 residues. The CDR3 DNA follows: TGCAGCGTGGGGACCCGAACCGGGGAGCTGTTTTTT. Protein sequence: CSVGTRTGELFF.

This chain connects TRBV12-3 or TRBV12-4 to TRBJ2-1; 12 nucleotides agree with TRBD2. The CDR3 spans 16 residues. The V segment lost 3 bases and the J segment 9 bases; nucleotides outside the gene matches: 9. DNA of the CDR3: TGTGCCAGCAGTTTTCCTAGCGGGAGGGCAAAGGGTGAGCAGTTCTTC. Its protein product is CASSFPSGRAKGEQFF.

J is TRBJ2-3 and V is TRBV7-2; tentative D call: TRBD2 (6 bases). The CDR3 runs 15 residues. Deletions cut 5 bases from V and 5 bases from J, with 17 bases between. Germline CDR1 and CDR2: SGHTA and FQGNSA. The CDR3 DNA reads TGTGCCAGCAGCCTGTTGCCGGGGGTGGTAGATACGCAGTATTTT. This codes for CASSLLPGVVDTQYF.

This clonotype was seen a handful of times. The chain has TRBV24-1 and TRBJ2-5, with D perhaps TRBD2 (5 bases). Germline CDR1 is KGHDR and CDR2 is SFDVKD. The V end was cut by 1 base, the J end by 2 bases, with 10 bases between. The CDR3 spans 15 residues. The CDR3 loop is CATSDLDTGQETQYF. CDR3 sequence (DNA): TGTGCCACCAGTGATTTAGATACGGGACAAGAGACCCAGTACTTC.

This clonotype was seen more than once but under ten times. The chain is built from TRBV9 and TRBJ2-3, with a tentative D call TRBD2 (5 bases). This CDR3 has 15 residues. V dropped 4 bases and J dropped 0 bases, with 12 bases sitting between them. In germline, CDR1 is SGDLS, CDR2 YYNGEE. This CDR3 reads CASSTRTSSTDTQYF. In nucleotides, the CDR3 is TGTGCCAGCAGCACCCGGACTTCGAGCACAGATACGCAGTATTTT.

This chain uses TRBV7-9 with TRBJ2-7, with D possibly TRBD1 on 5 matching bases. Germline CDR1 reads SEHNR; CDR2 reads FQNEAQ (reference sequence). CDR3 length equals 16 residues. The V and J ends lost 5 bases and 4 bases respectively, with 21 bases between them. Here the CDR3 DNA reads TGTGCCAGCAGCGGCACAGGTCTGGCTAGGGTTTACGAGCAGTACTTC. It translates to CASSGTGLARVYEQYF.

This clonotype was seen more than once but under ten times. This rearrangement joins TRBV5-1 to TRBJ1-2, with 7 bases fitting TRBD1. CDR1 SGHRS and CDR2 YFSETQ come from the germline V gene. CDR3 size: 16 residues. V shed 4 bases and J 3 bases; nucleotides not matched to a gene: 12. CDR3 in DNA: TGCGCCAGCAGCCCGTGGGTTGGACAGGTCGACTATGGCTACACCTTC. This translates into CASSPWVGQVDYGYTF.

This clonotype has a handful of counts. The rearrangement joins TRBV7-2 to TRBJ1-2; perhaps TRBD1 as D (5 bases). Trimming pared 5 bases from V and 5 bases from J, leaving 15 bases between. This CDR3 has 14 residues. Germline CDR1 and CDR2: SGHTA and FQGNSA. The chain's CDR3 is CASSMTRGTYGYTF. CDR3 DNA sequence: TGTGCCAGCAGCATGACAAGGGGCACGTATGGCTACACCTTC.

This chain uses TRBV29-1 with TRBJ2-7; TRBD1 is a possible D gene (6 bases). V lost 1 base and J lost 2, with 9 bases in between. Germline V CDR1 and CDR2: SQVTM, ANQGSEA. This CDR3 contains 13 residues. CDR3 sequence (DNA): TGCAGCGTTGAAGGACAGGCACCCTACGAGCAGTACTTC. It is translated as CSVEGQAPYEQYF.

This clonotype has just a few counts. The gene calls are TRBV20-1 and TRBJ2-1; TRBD2 matches 9 bases. The CDR3 has 16 amino acids. After removal of 0 bases from V and 5 bases from J, the junction contained 8 bases not matched to a gene. CDR1 and CDR2 from the germline V gene are DFQATT and SNEGSKA (reference sequence). This CDR3 is CSARDRVAGANNEQFF. For the CDR3, the DNA is TGCAGTGCTAGAGATAGGGTAGCGGGAGCGAACAATGAGCAGTTCTTC.

The rearrangement links TRBV20-1 to TRBJ2-3, with 9 nucleotides matching TRBD1. The CDR3 is 13 amino acids. Germline CDR1 and CDR2: DFQATT and SNEGSKA (reference sequence). With 3 bases clipped from V and 4 bases from J, the junction kept 2 bases outside the gene matches. CDR3 sequence: CSASTGGADTQYF. CDR3 DNA: TGCAGTGCTAGCACAGGGGGCGCAGATACGCAGTATTTT.

The rearrangement uses TRBV5-1 and TRBJ1-1; D might be TRBD1 (6 bases). The germline V gene encodes CDR1 SGHRS and CDR2 YFSETQ. CDR3 length: 12 amino acids. V lost 5 bases and J lost 9, with 14 bases in between. CDR3 sequence reads: CASRRDIAQAFF. The CDR3 DNA reads as TGCGCCAGCAGACGGGACATTGCTCAAGCTTTCTTT.

This clonotype was detected a few times. This chain uses TRBV3-1 with TRBJ2-7; D not resolved. V lost 5 bases and J lost 4, with 15 bases in between. The CDR3 is made up of 14 amino acids. CDR1 is LGHDT and CDR2 is YNNKEL in the germline V gene (reference sequence). The CDR3, as DNA: TGTGCCAGCAGCGGACGGAGCCTTACTTACGAGCAGTACTTC. Translating it yields CASSGRSLTYEQYF.

This clonotype showed up just a few times. This rearrangement joins TRBV5-1 to TRBJ2-5, with 15 nucleotides matching TRBD2. The CDR3 spans 15 residues. The germline V gene has CDR1 SGHRS and CDR2 YFSETQ. J gave up 3 bases and V 3 bases, and 0 bases lay outside the gene matches. The CDR3 here is CASSWTSGGEETQYF. The CDR3 nucleotides are TGCGCCAGCAGCTGGACTAGCGGGGGGGAAGAGACCCAGTACTTC. Complete variable domain (other parts from reference TRBV5-1 and TRBJ2-5): KAGVTQTPRYLIKTRGQQVTLSCSPISGHRSVSWYQQTPGQGLQFLFEYFSETQRNKGNFPGRFSGRQFSNSRSEMNVSTLELGDSALYLCASSWTSGGEETQYFGPGTRLLVL.

The genes are TRBV5-1 and TRBJ2-5; weak D call: TRBD1 (6 bases). This CDR3 spans 16 amino acids. The V gene's germline CDR1 is SGHRS and CDR2 YFSETQ. Trimming pared 2 bases from V and 1 base from J, leaving 15 bases between. The DNA for the CDR3 is TGCGCCAGCAGCTTATCGGGACACCCGACCCAAGAGACCCAGTACTTC. This codes for CASSLSGHPTQETQYF. Full variable domain (outside the CDR3, taken from reference TRBV5-1 and TRBJ2-5): KAGVTQTPRYLIKTRGQQVTLSCSPISGHRSVSWYQQTPGQGLQFLFEYFSETQRNKGNFPGRFSGRQFSNSRSEMNVSTLELGDSALYLCASSLSGHPTQETQYFGPGTRLLVL.

This clonotype was seen at least ten times. Here the CDR3 reads CASSPPGLVSYNEQFF. The CDR3 DNA sequence: TGTGCCAGCAGTCCACCGGGACTAGTGTCCTACAATGAGCAGTTCTTC. The rearrangement links TRBV12-3 or TRBV12-4 to TRBJ2-1; TRBD2 agrees at 8 bases. J was trimmed by 1 base and V by 5 bases; bases with no gene match: 7. This CDR3 region has 16 residues.